The TCR beta chain under discussion was sequenced for a study of blood T cell repertoires in COVID-19. Overall study: Samples representing acute and convalescent COVID-19 were sourced from the United States, Italy and Spain.

Trimming left V 5 bases short and J 5 bases short, with 9 bases between. The germline V gene encodes CDR1 LGHNT and CDR2 FRNRAP. This CDR3 comprises 12 residues. A single count supports this clone. The repertoire was sequenced with immunoSEQ multiplex PCR; TCRdb's copy has only in-frame clones and lacks some. The table has about 89,000 clones, about 85% seen once. The clonotype comes from a male donor with acute or convalescent COVID-19. The chain has TRBV12-5 and TRBJ2-5; D gene uncertain. Sequencing was done on a sample of peripheral blood. The CDR3 nucleotides read TGTGCTAGTGGTCCTGAGGCGGAGACCCAGTACTTC. Protein product: CASGPEAETQYF.